Included here is one T cell receptor beta chain sequence, with context. The record originates from a study of control samples from healthy donors and cancer patients. CDR3 length equals 14 residues. Germline V CDR1 and CDR2: SNHLY, FYNNEI. J gave up 5 bases and V 6 bases, and 3 bases lay outside the gene matches. The data were produced by immunoSEQ multiplex PCR, yet TCRdb's version contains in-frame clones alone and is incomplete. The profile covers about 98,000 clones, with around 80% appearing a single time and 1.5% to 2.5% taken by the ten largest. Sequenced sample: blood. V and J are TRBV2 and TRBJ2-2, with 10 positions matching TRBD2. This clonotype was obtained from a man aged 60 to 75 in good health. This chain's CDR3 is CASRKREGTGELFF. CDR3 sequence (DNA): TGTGCCAGCAGGAAGCGGGAGGGTACCGGGGAGCTGTTTTTT.